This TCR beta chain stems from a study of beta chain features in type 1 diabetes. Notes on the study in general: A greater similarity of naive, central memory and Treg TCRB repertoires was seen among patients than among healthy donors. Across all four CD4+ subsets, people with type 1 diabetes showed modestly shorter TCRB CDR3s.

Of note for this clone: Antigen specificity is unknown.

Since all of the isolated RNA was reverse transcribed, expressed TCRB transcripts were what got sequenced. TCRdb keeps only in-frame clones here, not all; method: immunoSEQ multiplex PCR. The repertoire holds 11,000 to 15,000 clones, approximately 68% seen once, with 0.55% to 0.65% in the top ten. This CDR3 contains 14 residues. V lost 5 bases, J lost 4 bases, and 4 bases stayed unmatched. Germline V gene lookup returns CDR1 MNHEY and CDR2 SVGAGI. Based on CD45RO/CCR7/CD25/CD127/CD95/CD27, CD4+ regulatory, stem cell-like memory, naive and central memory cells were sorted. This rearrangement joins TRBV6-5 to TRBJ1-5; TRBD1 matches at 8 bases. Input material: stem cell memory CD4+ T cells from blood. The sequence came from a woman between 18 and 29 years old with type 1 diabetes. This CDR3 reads CASSAGTGNQPQHF. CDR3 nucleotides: TGTGCCAGCAGTGCCGGGACAGGAAATCAGCCCCAGCATTTT.